Only a few counts were recorded for the clone carrying this T cell receptor delta chain. The TCRdb protein comes from a much larger clone and disagrees with this DNA's translation at residue 2, likely due to a read error; the protein given here is derived from the DNA. The sample belongs to a study of gamma-delta T cells after stem cell transplantation. TCRdb re-identified clones in the RT-PCR reads via CATT. The sample consists of roughly 1,400 delta-chain clones, 2.2% of them appearing once. The CDR3 has 14 amino acids. Per the germline V gene, CDR1 is GEAIGNYY and CDR2 is EKD. The V and J genes are TRDV2 and TRDJ1; the D is unclear. What was sequenced was gamma-delta T cells. The clonotype comes from a human donor. It is not recorded whose cells these are; they may come from a transplant donor. CDR3: CSCDTGGFTDKLIF. The CDR3 DNA is TGTTCCTGTGACACCGGTGGATTCACCGATAAACTCATCTTT.